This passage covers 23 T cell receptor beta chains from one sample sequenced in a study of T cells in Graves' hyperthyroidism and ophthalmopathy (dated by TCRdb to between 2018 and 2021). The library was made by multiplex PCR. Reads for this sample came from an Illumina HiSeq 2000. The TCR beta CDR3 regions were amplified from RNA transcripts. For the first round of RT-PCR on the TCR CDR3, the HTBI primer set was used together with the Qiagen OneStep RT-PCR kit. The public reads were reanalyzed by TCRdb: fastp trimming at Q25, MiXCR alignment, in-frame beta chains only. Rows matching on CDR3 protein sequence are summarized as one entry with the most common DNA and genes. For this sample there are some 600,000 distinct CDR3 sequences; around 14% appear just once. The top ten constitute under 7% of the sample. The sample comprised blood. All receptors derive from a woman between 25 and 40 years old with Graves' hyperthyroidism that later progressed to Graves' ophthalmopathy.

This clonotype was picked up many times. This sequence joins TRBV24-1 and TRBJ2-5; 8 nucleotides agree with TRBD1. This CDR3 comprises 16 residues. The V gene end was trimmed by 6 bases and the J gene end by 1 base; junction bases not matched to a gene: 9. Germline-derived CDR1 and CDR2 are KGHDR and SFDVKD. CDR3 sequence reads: CATSPSFDRGQETQYF. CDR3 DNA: TGTGCCACCAGTCCGTCGTTCGACAGGGGCCAAGAGACCCAGTACTTC.

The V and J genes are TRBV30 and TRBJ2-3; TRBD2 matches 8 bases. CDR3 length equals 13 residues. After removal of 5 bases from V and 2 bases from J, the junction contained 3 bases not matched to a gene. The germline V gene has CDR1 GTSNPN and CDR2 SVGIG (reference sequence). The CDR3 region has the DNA TGTGCCTGGTCAGCGGGGGTCACAGATACGCAGTATTTT. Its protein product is CAWSAGVTDTQYF. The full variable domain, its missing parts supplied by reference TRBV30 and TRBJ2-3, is SQTIHQWPATLVQPVGSPLSLECTVEGTSNPNLYWYRQAAGRGLQLLFYSVGIGQISSEVPQNLSASRPQDRQFILSSKKLLLSDSGFYLCAWSAGVTDTQYFGPGTRLTVL.

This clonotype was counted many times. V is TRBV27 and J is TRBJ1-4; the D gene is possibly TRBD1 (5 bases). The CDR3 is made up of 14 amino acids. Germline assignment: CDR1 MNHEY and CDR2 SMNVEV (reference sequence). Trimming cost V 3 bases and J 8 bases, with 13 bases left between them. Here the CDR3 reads CASSFSGQGEKLFF. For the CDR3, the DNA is TGTGCCAGCAGTTTCTCTGGGCAGGGAGAAAAACTGTTTTTT.

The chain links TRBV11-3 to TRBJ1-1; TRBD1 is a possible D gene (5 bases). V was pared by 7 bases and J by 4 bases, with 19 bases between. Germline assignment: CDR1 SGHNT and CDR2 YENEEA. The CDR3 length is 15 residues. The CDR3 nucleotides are TGTGCCAGCACCAGTTATCAGGGCACAGGCACTGAAGCTTTCTTT. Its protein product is CASTSYQGTGTEAFF.

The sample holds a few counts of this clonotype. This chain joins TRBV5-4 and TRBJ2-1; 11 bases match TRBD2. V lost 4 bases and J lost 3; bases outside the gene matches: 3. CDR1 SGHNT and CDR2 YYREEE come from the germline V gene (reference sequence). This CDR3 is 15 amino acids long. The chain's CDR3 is CASSETSGIYNEQFF. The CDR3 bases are TGTGCCAGCAGCGAGACTAGCGGGATCTACAATGAGCAGTTCTTC.

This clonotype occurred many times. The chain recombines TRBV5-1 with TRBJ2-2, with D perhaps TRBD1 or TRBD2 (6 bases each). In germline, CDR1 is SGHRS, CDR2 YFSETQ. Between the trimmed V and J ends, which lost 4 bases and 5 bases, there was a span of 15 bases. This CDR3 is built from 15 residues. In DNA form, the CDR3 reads TGCGCCAGCAGCCCGACCGGGGGCACTACCGGGGAGCTGTTTTTT. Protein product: CASSPTGGTTGELFF.

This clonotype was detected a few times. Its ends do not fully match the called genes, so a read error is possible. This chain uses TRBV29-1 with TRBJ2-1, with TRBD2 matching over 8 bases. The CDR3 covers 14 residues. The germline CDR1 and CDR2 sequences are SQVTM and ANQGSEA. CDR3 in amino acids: CGVRGLGSYNEQFF. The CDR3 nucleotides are TGCGGCGTGAGGGGACTAGGTTCCTACAATGAGCAGTTCTTC.

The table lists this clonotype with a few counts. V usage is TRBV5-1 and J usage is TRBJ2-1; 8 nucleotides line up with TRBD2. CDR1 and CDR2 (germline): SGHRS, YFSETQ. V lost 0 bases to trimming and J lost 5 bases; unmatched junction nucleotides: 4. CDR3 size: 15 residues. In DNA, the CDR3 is TGCGCCAGCAGCTTGGCGGGAGGGCCCCACAATGAGCAGTTCTTC. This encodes CASSLAGGPHNEQFF.

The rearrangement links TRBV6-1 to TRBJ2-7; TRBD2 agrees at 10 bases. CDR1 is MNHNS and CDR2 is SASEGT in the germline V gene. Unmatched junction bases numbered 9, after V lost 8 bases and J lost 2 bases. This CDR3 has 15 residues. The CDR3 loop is CASCPGLAEPYEQYF. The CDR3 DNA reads TGTGCCAGCTGTCCTGGACTAGCGGAACCCTACGAGCAGTACTTC.

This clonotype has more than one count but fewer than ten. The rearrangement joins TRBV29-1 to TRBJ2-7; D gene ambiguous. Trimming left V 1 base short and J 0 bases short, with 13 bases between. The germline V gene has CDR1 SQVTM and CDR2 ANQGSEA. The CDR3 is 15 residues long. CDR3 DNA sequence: TGCAGCGTTGAAGTAACCCGTGAAGGCTCCTACGAGCAGTACTTC. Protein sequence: CSVEVTREGSYEQYF.

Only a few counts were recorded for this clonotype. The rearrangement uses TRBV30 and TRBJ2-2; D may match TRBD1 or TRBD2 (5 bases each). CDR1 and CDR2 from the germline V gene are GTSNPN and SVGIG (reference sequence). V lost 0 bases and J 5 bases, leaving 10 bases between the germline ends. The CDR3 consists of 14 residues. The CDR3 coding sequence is TGTGCCTGGAGTGTGGGGCGCGGGACCGGGGAGCTGTTTTTT. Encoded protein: CAWSVGRGTGELFF.

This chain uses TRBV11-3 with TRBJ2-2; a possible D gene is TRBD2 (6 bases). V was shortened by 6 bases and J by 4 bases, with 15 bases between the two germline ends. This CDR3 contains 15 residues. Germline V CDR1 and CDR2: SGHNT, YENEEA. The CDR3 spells CASSRFQGGTGELFF. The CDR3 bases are TGTGCCAGCAGTAGGTTTCAGGGAGGCACCGGGGAGCTGTTTTTT.

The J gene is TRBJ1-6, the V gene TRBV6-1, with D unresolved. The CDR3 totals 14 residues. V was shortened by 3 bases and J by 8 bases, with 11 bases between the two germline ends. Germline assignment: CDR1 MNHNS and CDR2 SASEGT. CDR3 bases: TGTGCCAGCAGTGAGACCGGGAGGCATTCACCCCTCCACTTT. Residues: CASSETGRHSPLHF.

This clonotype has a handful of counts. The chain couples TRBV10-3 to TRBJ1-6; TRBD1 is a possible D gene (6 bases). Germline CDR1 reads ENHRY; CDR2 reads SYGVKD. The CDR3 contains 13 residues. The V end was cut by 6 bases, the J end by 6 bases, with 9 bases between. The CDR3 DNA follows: TGTGCCATCAGAGGGGGGCCTAATTCACCCCTCCACTTT. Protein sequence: CAIRGGPNSPLHF.

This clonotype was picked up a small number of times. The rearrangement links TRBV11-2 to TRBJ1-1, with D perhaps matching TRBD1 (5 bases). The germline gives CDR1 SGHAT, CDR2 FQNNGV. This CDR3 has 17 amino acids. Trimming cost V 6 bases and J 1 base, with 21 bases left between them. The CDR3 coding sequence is TGTGCCAGCAGTTGGACACTGGTGGGTGGAAAGAACACTGAAGCTTTCTTT. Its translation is CASSWTLVGGKNTEAFF.

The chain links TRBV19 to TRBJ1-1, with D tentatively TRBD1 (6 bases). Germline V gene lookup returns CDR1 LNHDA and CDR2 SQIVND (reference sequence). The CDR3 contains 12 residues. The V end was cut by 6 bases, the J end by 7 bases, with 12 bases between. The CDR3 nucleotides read TGTGCCAGTAGCTCCTACAGGGATGAAGCTTTCTTT. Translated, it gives CASSSYRDEAFF.

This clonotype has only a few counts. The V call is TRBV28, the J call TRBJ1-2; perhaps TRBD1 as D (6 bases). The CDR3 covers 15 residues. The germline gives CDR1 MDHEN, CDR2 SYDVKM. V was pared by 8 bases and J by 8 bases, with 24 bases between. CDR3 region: CASAPPPTGQEGYTF. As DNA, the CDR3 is TGTGCCAGCGCCCCCCCCCCGACAGGTCAGGAGGGCTACACCTTC.

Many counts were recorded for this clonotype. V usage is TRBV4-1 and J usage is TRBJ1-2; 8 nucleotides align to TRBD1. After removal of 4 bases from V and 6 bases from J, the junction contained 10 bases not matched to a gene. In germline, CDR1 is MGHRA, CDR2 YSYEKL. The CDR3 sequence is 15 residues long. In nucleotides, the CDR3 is TGCGCCAGCAGCCGAATAATCGGACAGGGACATGGCTACACCTTC. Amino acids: CASSRIIGQGHGYTF.

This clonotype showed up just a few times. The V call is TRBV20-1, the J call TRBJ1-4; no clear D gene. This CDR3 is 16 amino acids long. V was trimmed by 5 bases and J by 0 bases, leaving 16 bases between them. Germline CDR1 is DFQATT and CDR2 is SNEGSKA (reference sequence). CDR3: CSARSRKVATNEKLFF. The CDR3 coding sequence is TGCAGTGCTCGAAGCCGCAAGGTTGCAACTAATGAAAAACTGTTTTTT.

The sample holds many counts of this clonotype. DNA for the CDR3: TGTGCCAGCAGTTGGCCGCGAGGGGGGTCAGATACGCAGTATTTT. Amino acids: CASSWPRGGSDTQYF. The V and J genes are TRBV12-3 or TRBV12-4 and TRBJ2-3; D may be TRBD1 or TRBD2 (6 bases each). Trimming stripped 4 bases from V and 4 bases from J, with 15 bases between. This CDR3 is 15 amino acids long.

The CDR3 spells CASSLGQCNEQFF. CDR3 in DNA: TGTGCCAGCAGCTTAGGACAGTGCAATGAGCAGTTCTTC. This chain uses TRBV7-2 with TRBJ2-1, with a weak D call TRBD1 (5 bases). The V end was cut by 1 base, the J end by 6 bases, with 7 bases between. The germline V gene has CDR1 SGHTA and CDR2 FQGNSA. This CDR3 contains 13 residues.

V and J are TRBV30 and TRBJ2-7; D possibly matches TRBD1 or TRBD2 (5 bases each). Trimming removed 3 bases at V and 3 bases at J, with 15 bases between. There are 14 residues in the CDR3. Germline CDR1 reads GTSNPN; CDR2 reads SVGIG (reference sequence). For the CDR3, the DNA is TGTGCCTGGAGCCCTCGGGACGGACTCTACGAGCAGTACTTC. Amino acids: CAWSPRDGLYEQYF.

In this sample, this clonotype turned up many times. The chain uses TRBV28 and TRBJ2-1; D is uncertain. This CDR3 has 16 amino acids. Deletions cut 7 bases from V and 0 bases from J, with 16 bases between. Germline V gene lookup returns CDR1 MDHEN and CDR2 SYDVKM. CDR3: CASTPALFPSYNEQFF. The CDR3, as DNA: TGTGCCAGCACCCCCGCTCTATTCCCCTCCTACAATGAGCAGTTCTTC.